This T cell receptor (beta chain) was observed in a study of OX40 agonist ivuxolimab in advanced cancers. On the study more broadly: Over 30% of patients had received prior checkpoint inhibitor therapy.

Germline CDR1 is ENHRY and CDR2 is SYGVKD. The CDR3 runs 13 residues. The V end was cut by 3 bases, the J end by 1 base, with 4 bases between. Study results and caveats: The mean number of expanded clones was higher in CD8+ T cells than in CD4+. Both blood CD4+ and CD8+ T cells showed clonal growth by week 6 at 0.1 to 3.0 mg/kg.

Profiled with immunoSEQ multiplex PCR; TCRdb holds only in-frame clones, not every one. In the table there are about 28,000 clones, roughly 84% of which are singletons. Of note for this clone: Its specificity is not known.

The source material was CD4+ or CD8+ T cells sorted from blood, sampled in a trial of the OX40 agonist ivuxolimab. This receptor was obtained from an adult with an advanced solid tumor such as melanoma, head and neck, liver or kidney cancer. The chain uses TRBV10-3 and TRBJ1-5; no clear D gene. CDR3 DNA: TGTGCCATCAGTGACGGCAGCAATCAGCCCCAGCATTTT. This gives the protein CAISDGSNQPQHF.